This T cell receptor (beta chain) stems from a study of shared clonotypes between healthy human individuals. Whole-study results and caveats: Tissues were not sampled, only blood, and their repertoires likely differ.

Sequencing used immunoSEQ multiplex PCR; TCRdb keeps in-frame clones, though not all of them. Of about 2.3 million clones in the sample, over 90% were seen once. CDR1 is SNHLY, CDR2 FYNNEI, per germline. Unmatched junction bases numbered 9, after V lost 6 bases and J lost 6 bases. The CDR3 sequence is 15 residues long. For this clone: Its antigen is unidentified.

Sequenced material: naive CD4+ T cells from PBMCs. Subset defined: CD45RA+ positively selected. The TCR originated in a young man in good health. Some clones in this sample may be carry-over from other donors' samples. This chain joins TRBV2 and TRBJ1-3, with 9 bases aligning to TRBD1. The CDR3 coding sequence is TGTGCCAGCAGCAGTGCGTGGGACAGGGAAAACACCATATATTTT. This gives the protein CASSSAWDRENTIYF. The complete variable domain, with remaining parts taken from reference TRBV2 and TRBJ1-3, reads EPEVTQTPSHQVTQMGQEVILRCVPISNHLYFYWYRQILGQKVEFLVSFYNNEISEKSEIFDDQFSVERPDGSNFTLKIRSTKLEDSAMYFCASSSAWDRENTIYFGEGSWLTVV.